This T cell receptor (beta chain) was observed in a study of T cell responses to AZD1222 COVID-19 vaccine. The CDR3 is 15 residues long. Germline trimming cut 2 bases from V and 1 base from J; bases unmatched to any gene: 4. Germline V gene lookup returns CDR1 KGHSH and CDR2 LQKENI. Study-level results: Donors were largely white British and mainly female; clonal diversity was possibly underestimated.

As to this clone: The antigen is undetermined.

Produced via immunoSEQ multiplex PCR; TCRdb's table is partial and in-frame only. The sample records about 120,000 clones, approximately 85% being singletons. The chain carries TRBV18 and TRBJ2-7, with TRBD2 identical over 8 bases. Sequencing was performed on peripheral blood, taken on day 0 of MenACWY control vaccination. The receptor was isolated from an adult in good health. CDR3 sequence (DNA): TGTGCCAGCTCACCAGGAGCGGGGGCATCCTACGAGCAGTACTTC. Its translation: CASSPGAGASYEQYF.